A selection of T cell receptor beta chains follows, all from one sample in a study of T cells in localized non-small cell lung cancer. Here immunoSEQ multiplex PCR was the method, and the copy in TCRdb shows in-frame clones only, minus some. Of about 33,000 clones in the sample, 90% were seen once. Sequenced material: peripheral blood, taken before any cancer treatment. The receptors derive from a man between 40 and 70 years old with stage I lung adenocarcinoma. Both conserved end residues are part of each CDR3. Fields, in order: V gene, D gene, J gene, clone size, CDR3 protein, CDR3 DNA. D genes are given only for firm matches. The size field is filled for only some rows; it gives once, few, many or a size class.

TRBV30	TRBD2	TRBJ2-2	.	CAWRGLVDGTGELFF	TGTGCCTGGAGGGGACTAGTCGATGGCACCGGGGAGCTGTTTTTT
TRBV11-2	.	TRBJ1-3	.	CASSTSGNTIYF	TGTGCCAGCAGCACCTCTGGAAACACCATATATTTT
TRBV9	.	TRBJ1-1	.	CASSVGGFMNTEAFF	TGTGCCAGCAGCGTAGGGGGGTTCATGAACACTGAAGCTTTCTTT
TRBV6-5	TRBD1	TRBJ1-4	.	CASNLTGTGREKLFF	TGTGCCAGCAACTTAACCGGGACAGGGCGAGAAAAACTGTTTTTT
TRBV6-5	TRBD2	TRBJ2-7	.	CASSFTSGASYEQYF	TGTGCCAGCAGTTTTACTAGCGGGGCCTCCTACGAGCAGTACTTC
TRBV5-8	TRBD1	TRBJ1-2	.	CASSLTGFFGYTF	TGTGCCAGCAGCCTGACAGGGTTTTTCGGCTACACCTTC
TRBV9	TRBD1	TRBJ1-2	.	CASSALPGQRYGYTF	TGTGCCAGCAGCGCCCTTCCGGGACAGAGGTATGGCTACACCTTC
TRBV4-2	.	TRBJ1-1	few	CASSQLPGNTEAFF	TGTGCCAGCAGCCAATTACCGGGGAACACTGAAGCTTTCTTT
TRBV19	.	TRBJ1-5	.	CASSQQAVVNQPQHF	TGTGCCAGTAGTCAACAAGCAGTTGTAAATCAGCCCCAGCATTTT
TRBV4-1	.	TRBJ1-1	.	CASSQAGWGNTEAFF	TGCGCCAGCAGCCAAGCGGGCTGGGGAAACACTGAAGCTTTCTTT
TRBV7-8	.	TRBJ2-5	.	CASSSLIGSETQYF	TGTGCCAGCAGCTCGCTTATCGGGAGCGAGACCCAGTACTTC
TRBV7-2	.	TRBJ1-2	.	CASSLAGGAYTF	TGTGCCAGCAGCTTAGCAGGGGGAGCCTACACCTTC
TRBV11-3	.	TRBJ1-3	.	CASATGSGNTIYF	TGTGCCAGCGCAACAGGCTCTGGAAACACCATATATTTT
TRBV14	.	TRBJ2-5	.	CASSPPGLQETQYF	TGTGCCAGCAGCCCTCCGGGACTGCAAGAGACCCAGTACTTC
TRBV30	.	TRBJ1-2	.	CAWTLSTSNYGYTF	TGTGCCTGGACCCTATCAACCTCTAACTATGGCTACACCTTC
TRBV7-2	.	TRBJ1-1	few	CASSPRGGNTEAFF	TGTGCCAGCAGCCCCCGCGGTGGGAACACTGAAGCTTTCTTT
TRBV9	.	TRBJ1-1	.	CASSEADGFNTEAFF	TGTGCCAGCAGCGAGGCGGACGGGTTCAACACTGAAGCTTTCTTT
TRBV14	TRBD1	TRBJ2-7	.	CASSPRGPNEQYF	TGTGCCAGCAGCCCAAGGGGGCCCAACGAGCAGTACTTC
TRBV19	.	TRBJ2-7	.	CASSPAGYEQYF	TGTGCCAGTAGCCCCGCAGGTTACGAGCAGTACTTC
TRBV27	.	TRBJ1-1	.	CASSMIPNTEAFF	TGTGCCAGCAGTATGATTCCGAACACTGAAGCTTTCTTT
TRBV27	TRBD1	TRBJ1-2	.	CASSLSMSGTGFGYTF	TGTGCCAGCAGTTTATCGATGTCGGGGACAGGCTTTGGCTACACCTTC
TRBV11-3	.	TRBJ2-2	.	CASSPTAGELFF	TGTGCCAGCAGCCCTACCGCCGGGGAGCTGTTTTTT
TRBV6-6	.	TRBJ2-3	few	CASSYFPSTDTQYF	TGTGCCAGCAGTTACTTCCCGAGCACAGATACGCAGTATTTT
TRBV2	.	TRBJ1-6	.	CALVQGALSPLHF	TGTGCCTTAGTTCAGGGTGCCTTATCACCCCTCCACTTT
TRBV7-8	TRBD1	TRBJ1-5	.	CASSFGQVGQRINQPQHF	TGTGCCAGCAGCTTCGGGCAGGTGGGACAGCGGATTAATCAGCCCCAGCATTTT
TRBV2	.	TRBJ2-3	.	CASRGSPPADTQYF	TGTGCCAGCAGAGGGTCCCCCCCGGCAGATACGCAGTATTTT
TRBV10-3	.	TRBJ1-5	.	CAISRGEDQPQHF	TGTGCCATCAGCAGGGGAGAGGATCAGCCCCAGCATTTT
TRBV2	.	TRBJ1-2	.	CASSVYGNYGYTF	TGTGCCAGCAGTGTTTACGGTAACTATGGCTACACCTTC
TRBV5-1	TRBD1	TRBJ1-3	once	CASSREGQGARTSGNTIYF	TGCGCCAGCAGTAGAGAGGGACAGGGGGCGCGTACTTCTGGAAACACCATATATTTT
TRBV2	TRBD2	TRBJ2-5	.	CASSEGGGGRETQYF	TGTGCCAGCAGTGAAGGCGGGGGGGGGAGAGAGACCCAGTACTTC
TRBV27	.	TRBJ2-2	.	CASRGASGTGELFF	TGTGCCAGCAGGGGGGCGTCTGGCACCGGGGAGCTGTTTTTT
TRBV6-6	.	TRBJ1-1	.	CASSYDSFNTEAFF	TGTGCCAGCAGTTATGACAGCTTTAACACTGAAGCTTTCTTT
TRBV18	TRBD1	TRBJ2-6	once	CASSPLGQGHNSGANVLTF	TGTGCCAGCTCACCCTTAGGACAGGGTCATAACTCTGGGGCCAACGTCCTGACTTTC
TRBV4-2	.	TRBJ1-4	.	CASSLQTETNEKLFF	TGTGCCAGCAGCCTCCAGACGGAGACTAATGAAAAACTGTTTTTT
TRBV2	TRBD1	TRBJ1-2	few	CASSLGQANYGYTF	TGTGCCAGCAGCCTGGGACAGGCTAACTATGGCTACACCTTC